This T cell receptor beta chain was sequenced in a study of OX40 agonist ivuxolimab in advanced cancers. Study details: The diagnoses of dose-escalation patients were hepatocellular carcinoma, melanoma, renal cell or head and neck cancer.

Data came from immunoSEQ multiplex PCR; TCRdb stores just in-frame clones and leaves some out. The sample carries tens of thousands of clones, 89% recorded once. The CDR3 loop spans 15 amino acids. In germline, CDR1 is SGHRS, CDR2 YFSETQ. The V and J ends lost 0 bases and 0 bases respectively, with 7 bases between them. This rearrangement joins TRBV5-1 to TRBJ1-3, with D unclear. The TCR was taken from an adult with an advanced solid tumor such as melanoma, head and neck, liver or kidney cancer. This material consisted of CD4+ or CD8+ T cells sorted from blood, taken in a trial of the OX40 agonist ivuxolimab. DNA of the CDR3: TGCGCCAGCAGCTTGGAGGGAATCTCTGGAAACACCATATATTTT. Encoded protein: CASSLEGISGNTIYF.